Below, one T cell receptor (beta chain) is given with its context. TCRdb analysed the RT-PCR reads with MiXCR anew, one entry per CDR3 protein. The sample records approximately 720,000 distinct CDR3 sequences, about 14% being singletons. Germline lookup yields CDR1 DFQATT and CDR2 SNEGSKA (reference sequence). V lost 4 bases and J lost 1, with 17 bases in between. This CDR3 has 15 amino acids. The clonotype originates from a female donor in good health, serving as a healthy control. The chain joins TRBV20-1 to TRBJ2-7; D gene uncertain. Sequencing used memory CD4+ T cells from blood. CDR3 sequence: CSANPTVSRSYEQYF. DNA for the CDR3: TGCAGTGCTAACCCGACCGTGTCCCGGTCCTACGAGCAGTACTTC.